Listed below are T cell receptor beta chains from one sample, sequenced in a study of T cell responses to AZD1222 COVID-19 vaccine. Using immunoSEQ multiplex PCR, the repertoire was profiled, and TCRdb retains in-frame clones only, with some absent. There are 140,000 to 150,000 clones in the sample; 93% occur only once, and approximately 5% lies in the top ten. Material: peripheral blood, obtained on day 0 of AZD1222 vaccination. The receptors shown here come from an adult in good health. The CDR3 runs from the conserved cysteine through the conserved F or W. D genes are given only for firm matches. For some rows the clone size is stated as once, few or many, or as a class when expanded; others skip it.

>TRBJ2-4|NA|TRBD1|TRBV19
TGTGCCAGTAGTGGAGTCCCGGACAGGAGGAACATTCAGTACTTC
CASSGVPDRRNIQYF
>TRBJ2-1|NA|TRBD1|TRBV11-3
TGTGCCAGCAGCCCCCGGACAGGGAGCTCCTACAATGAGCAGTTCTTC
CASSPRTGSSYNEQFF
>TRBJ2-7|once|NA|TRBV30
TGTGCCTGGAGGCTACTTCAGGGGAGGCCCTACGAGCAGTACTTC
CAWRLLQGRPYEQYF
>TRBJ1-2|NA|NA|TRBV2
TGTGCCAGCAATCGAAGATCTGGCAGGGTTTTTGGCTACACCTTC
CASNRRSGRVFGYTF
>TRBJ2-6|NA|TRBD1|TRBV9
TGTGCCAGCAGTAGGGGGCGTATGGCCAACGTCCTGACTTTC
CASSRGRMANVLTF
>TRBJ2-1|once|NA|TRBV6-5
TGTGCCAGCAGTTACAGGCTAGCGAAGGACAATGAGCAGTTCTTC
CASSYRLAKDNEQFF
>TRBJ2-1|NA|TRBD2|TRBV6-5
TGTGCCAGCACCATAGCGGGAGGGGGTAATGAGCAGTTCTTC
CASTIAGGGNEQFF
>TRBJ2-5|NA|NA|TRBV7-2
TGTGCCAGCAGCTTAGCTATCGAGGAGACCCAGTACTTC
CASSLAIEETQYF
>TRBJ2-5|NA|TRBD1|TRBV11-2
TGTGCCAGCAGCGACCACAGGGGGTCGGAGGAGACCCAGTACTTC
CASSDHRGSEETQYF
>TRBJ2-1|NA|NA|TRBV7-9
TGTGCCAGCAGCTTATACGTGGGCGGGATAAAGAATGAGCAGTTCTTC
CASSLYVGGIKNEQFF
>TRBJ1-1|NA|NA|TRBV5-5
TGTGCCAGCGCTGGAAGGCAGCTCAACACTGAAGCTTTCTTT
CASAGRQLNTEAFF
>TRBJ1-2|NA|TRBD1|TRBV2
TGTGCCAGCAGTGTGGGGAGACAGGGGGGCTATGGCTACACCTTC
CASSVGRQGGYGYTF
>TRBJ2-7|NA|NA|TRBV11-1
TGTGCCAGCAGCTCCCGGGACTTGATTGGGGACGAGCAGTACTTC
CASSSRDLIGDEQYF
>TRBJ1-5|NA|TRBD1|TRBV27
TGTGCCAGCAGTCCTCTGGGACAGGGTCGAGATCAGCCCCAGCATTTT
CASSPLGQGRDQPQHF
>TRBJ1-5|NA|NA|TRBV19
TGTGCCAGTAGTTCCGGGGACGTACTCAATCAGCCCCAGCATTTT
CASSSGDVLNQPQHF
>TRBJ2-7|NA|TRBD2|TRBV27
TGTGCCAGCAGTCTACATTTTGAAGCGGGAAGGATTTTGTACGAGCAGTACTTC
CASSLHFEAGRILYEQYF
>TRBJ1-1|NA|TRBD1|TRBV7-9
TGTGCCAGCAGCCCTGACAGGGAAGGAGGAGACACTGAAGCTTTCTTT
CASSPDREGGDTEAFF
>TRBJ1-6|NA|TRBD1|TRBV5-1
TGCGCCAGCAGCGCCGGACAGGGGACGGGTTCACCCCTCCACTTT
CASSAGQGTGSPLHF
>TRBJ1-2|few|NA|TRBV10-2
TGCGCCAGCAGTGGGGGCAGGGGTTCTGGCTATGGCTACACCTTC
CASSGGRGSGYGYTF
>TRBJ2-5|NA|NA|TRBV5-3
TGTGCCAGAAGCCTTAATCGGCAAGAGACCCAGTACTTC
CARSLNRQETQYF
>TRBJ2-1|NA|NA|TRBV29-1
TGCAGCGTTGGGGCACCCTTAACGTACAATGAGCAGTTCTTC
CSVGAPLTYNEQFF
>TRBJ1-1|NA|NA|TRBV30
TGTGCCTGGAGTATGACGGGCACTGAAGCTTTCTTT
CAWSMTGTEAFF
>TRBJ2-2|NA|NA|TRBV7-9
TGTGCCAGCATCTCTCCTTACAGGGAAGAGGGCGGGGAGCTGTTTTTT
CASISPYREEGGELFF
>TRBJ2-5|NA|NA|TRBV5-5
TGTGCCAGCAGCTTTTCGCTGCCCCAAGAGACCCAGTACTTC
CASSFSLPQETQYF
>TRBJ2-1|NA|TRBD2|TRBV9
TGTGCCAGCAGCCCAGAGGGGACTAGCGGGAGAGGGTCCTACAATGAGCAGTTCTTC
CASSPEGTSGRGSYNEQFF
>TRBJ1-5|NA|NA|TRBV6-1
TGTGCCAGCAGTGACGGCGCCTCTTCTTATCAGCCCCAGCATTTT
CASSDGASSYQPQHF
>TRBJ1-2|NA|TRBD1|TRBV3-1/TRBV3-2
TGTGCCAGCAGCCAAGGGCAACAGGGGGTGAGATATGGCTACACCTTC
CASSQGQQGVRYGYTF
>TRBJ1-6|NA|NA|TRBV7-2
TGTGCCAGCAGCCCGAGGGGGGGGTCCGGACCCCTCCACTTT
CASSPRGGSGPLHF
>TRBJ1-1|NA|TRBD1|TRBV28
TGTGCCAGCAGTATATTCCGGGACAGGGAAGCTTTCTTT
CASSIFRDREAFF
>TRBJ2-7|NA|NA|TRBV3-1/TRBV3-2
TGTGCCAGCAGCCAAGATTGGGGTCAGGCCCTATACGAGCAGTACTTC
CASSQDWGQALYEQYF
>TRBJ2-1|NA|NA|TRBV5-1
TGCGCCAGCAGCTTGGACAGCTACAATGAGCAGTTCTTC
CASSLDSYNEQFF
>TRBJ1-2|NA|NA|TRBV11-3
TGTGCCAGCAGCTTCGGGGGGTTTGGCTACACCTTC
CASSFGGFGYTF
>TRBJ1-5|NA|NA|TRBV19
TGTGCCAGTAATGTCCTACAAAAGGGCAATCAGCCCCAGCATTTT
CASNVLQKGNQPQHF
>TRBJ2-1|NA|NA|TRBV28
TGTGCCAGCAGGTCCCCCGGGCCCCACAATGAGCAGTTCTTC
CASRSPGPHNEQFF
>TRBJ2-7|NA|NA|TRBV11-3
TGTGCCAGCAGCTTAGGGGGGAACTACGAGCAGTACTTC
CASSLGGNYEQYF
>TRBJ2-7|NA|TRBD1|TRBV6-5
TGTGCCAGCAGTTACTCGGGGGGACAGGGCTACGAGCAGTACTTC
CASSYSGGQGYEQYF
>TRBJ2-7|NA|NA|TRBV11-2
TGTGCCAGCAGCTTAACCGTCGCGGGTGACTACTCCTACGAGCAGTACTTC
CASSLTVAGDYSYEQYF
>TRBJ2-3|NA|NA|TRBV9
TGTGCCAGCAGCGCCGCCGGGACCTACACAGATACGCAGTATTTT
CASSAAGTYTDTQYF